Listed below are T cell receptor beta chains from one sample, sequenced in a study of cytomegalovirus exposure and HLA in healthy donors. Data came from immunoSEQ multiplex PCR; TCRdb stores just in-frame clones and leaves some out. The data show 120,000 or so clones, with around 79% seen just once and roughly 6.1% held by the top ten. Sequencing used PBMCs. The receptors were sampled from a woman in her forties in good health and CMV-seronegative. Both conserved end residues are part of each CDR3. Fields, in order: J gene, D gene, clone size, V gene, CDR3 protein, CDR3 DNA. The D gene is left open where the match is weak. Some rows mark clone size as missing; the rest say once, few, many or name a class of expanded clone.

J: TRBJ1-4; D: .; size: .; V: TRBV28; CDR3: CASVSQGHEKLFF; DNA: TGTGCCAGCGTGAGTCAGGGGCACGAAAAACTGTTTTTT
J: TRBJ2-1; D: .; size: .; V: TRBV7-3; CDR3: CASTSVGGAPEQFF; DNA: TGTGCCAGCACCTCCGTAGGCGGAGCACCTGAGCAGTTCTTC
J: TRBJ2-3; D: .; size: few; V: TRBV6-4; CDR3: CASSGQGTDTQYF; DNA: TGTGCCAGCTCAGGACAAGGCACAGATACGCAGTATTTT
J: TRBJ1-1; D: TRBD1; size: .; V: TRBV4-3; CDR3: CASSQEDRGTEAFF; DNA: TGCGCCAGCAGCCAAGAAGACAGGGGAACTGAAGCTTTCTTT
J: TRBJ1-5; D: .; size: .; V: TRBV6-5; CDR3: CASSYMGSQPQHF; DNA: TGTGCCAGCAGTTATATGGGGAGTCAGCCCCAGCATTTT
J: TRBJ2-3; D: TRBD2; size: .; V: TRBV20-1; CDR3: CSGRGGNTQYF; DNA: TGCAGTGGACGGGGGGGGAATACGCAGTATTTT
J: TRBJ1-1; D: .; size: .; V: TRBV11-2; CDR3: CASSFDTNTEAFF; DNA: TGTGCCAGCAGCTTCGACACGAACACTGAAGCTTTCTTT
J: TRBJ2-7; D: .; size: .; V: TRBV7-2; CDR3: CASSLSSAGYDEQYF; DNA: TGTGCCAGCAGCTTATCGTCGGCAGGGTACGACGAGCAGTACTTC
J: TRBJ2-7; D: .; size: .; V: TRBV5-1; CDR3: CASSLGPGMGYEQYF; DNA: TGCGCCAGCAGCTTGGGCCCGGGGATGGGGTACGAGCAGTACTTC
J: TRBJ1-2; D: .; size: .; V: TRBV18; CDR3: CASSTTEEKVNYGYTF; DNA: TGTGCCAGCTCTACGACGGAGGAGAAGGTAAACTATGGCTACACCTTC
J: TRBJ2-4; D: .; size: .; V: TRBV6-5; CDR3: CASSYLAAAKNIQYF; DNA: TGTGCCAGCAGTTACTTAGCGGCCGCCAAAAACATTCAGTACTTC
J: TRBJ1-4; D: .; size: few; V: TRBV9; CDR3: CASSTHDGEKLFF; DNA: TGTGCCAGCAGCACTCATGACGGGGAAAAACTGTTTTTT
J: TRBJ1-3; D: .; size: .; V: TRBV9; CDR3: CASSSRHSGNTIYF; DNA: TGTGCCAGCAGCTCAAGACACTCTGGAAACACCATATATTTT
J: TRBJ1-2; D: .; size: .; V: TRBV7-2; CDR3: CASSRGYYTF; DNA: TGTGCCAGCAGCCGAGGGTACTACACCTTC
J: TRBJ2-7; D: .; size: .; V: TRBV7-8; CDR3: CASSLASREDEQYF; DNA: TGTGCCAGCAGCTTAGCCTCCAGGGAGGACGAGCAGTACTTC
J: TRBJ2-5; D: .; size: few; V: TRBV25-1; CDR3: CASSEGTAGTLKETQYF; DNA: TGTGCCAGCAGTGAGGGGACAGCCGGGACTTTGAAAGAGACCCAGTACTTC
J: TRBJ2-7; D: TRBD1; size: .; V: TRBV19; CDR3: CASSQGQGDPYEQYF; DNA: TGTGCCAGTAGTCAGGGACAGGGGGATCCCTACGAGCAGTACTTC
J: TRBJ2-7; D: .; size: .; V: TRBV7-9; CDR3: CASGSSYEQYF; DNA: TGTGCCAGCGGTAGCTCCTACGAGCAGTACTTC
J: TRBJ1-5; D: .; size: few; V: TRBV18; CDR3: CASSPPEGNQPQHF; DNA: TGTGCCAGCTCACCACCGGAGGGCAATCAGCCCCAGCATTTT